This entry is about one T cell receptor beta chain. The sample belongs to a study of blood T cell repertoires in COVID-19. Turning to the study itself: Specimens from acute and convalescent COVID-19 originated in the United States, Italy and Spain. Sources were T cells, B-cell-depleted T cells, or PBMCs; the material itself was cDNA or gDNA.

In the source study's methods: Estimated nucleated cell counts came from reference gene primer amplification. Produced via immunoSEQ multiplex PCR; TCRdb's table is partial and in-frame only. V, J and clone size are taken as reported in that table, and D and trimming were inferred from the DNA itself. The table includes hundreds of thousands of clones, around 86% detected once. The germline V gene encodes CDR1 MGHDK and CDR2 SYGVNS. This CDR3 comprises 15 residues. V was pared by 10 bases and J by 5 bases, with 13 bases of the junction left unmatched. The source is a woman aged 40 to 50 who had recovered from COVID-19. The sample consisted of peripheral blood. The chain employs TRBV25-1 and TRBJ1-2; 10 bases map to TRBD1. This CDR3 reads CATLTGGEEGYGYTF. CDR3 nucleotide sequence: TGTGCCACTTTGACAGGGGGCGAAGAGGGGTATGGCTACACCTTC.